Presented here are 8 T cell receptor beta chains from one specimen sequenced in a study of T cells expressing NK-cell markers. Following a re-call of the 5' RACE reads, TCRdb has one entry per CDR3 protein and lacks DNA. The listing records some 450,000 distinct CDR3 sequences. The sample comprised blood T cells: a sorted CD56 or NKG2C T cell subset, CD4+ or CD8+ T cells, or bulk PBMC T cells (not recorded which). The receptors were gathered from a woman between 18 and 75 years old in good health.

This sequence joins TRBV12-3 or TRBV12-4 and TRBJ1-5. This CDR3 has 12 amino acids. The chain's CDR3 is CASSPTLQPQHF.

The CDR3 reads CASSLWGQGAYEQYF. The chain employs TRBV27 and TRBJ2-7; without DNA, the TCRdb call of TRBD1 cannot be checked. CDR1 and CDR2 from the germline V gene are MNHEY and SMNVEV (reference sequence). The CDR3 spans 15 residues.

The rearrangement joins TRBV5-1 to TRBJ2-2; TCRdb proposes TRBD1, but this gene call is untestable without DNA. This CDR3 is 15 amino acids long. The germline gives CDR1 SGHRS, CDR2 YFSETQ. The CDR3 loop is CASSSEGGPTGELFF.

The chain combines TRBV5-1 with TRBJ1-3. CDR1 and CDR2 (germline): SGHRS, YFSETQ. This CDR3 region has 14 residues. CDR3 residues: CASSFGSKGNTIYF.

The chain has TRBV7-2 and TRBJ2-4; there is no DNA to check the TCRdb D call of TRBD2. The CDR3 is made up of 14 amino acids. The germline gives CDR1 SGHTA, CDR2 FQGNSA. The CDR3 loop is CASSPRRDSNIQYF.

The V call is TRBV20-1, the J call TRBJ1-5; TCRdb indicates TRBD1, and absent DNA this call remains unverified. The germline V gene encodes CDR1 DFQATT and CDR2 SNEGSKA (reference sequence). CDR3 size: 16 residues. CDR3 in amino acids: CSARDHAGGSNQPQHF.

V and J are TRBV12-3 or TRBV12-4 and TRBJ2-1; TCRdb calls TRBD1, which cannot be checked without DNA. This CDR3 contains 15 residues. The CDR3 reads CASSLLGGHGNEQFF.

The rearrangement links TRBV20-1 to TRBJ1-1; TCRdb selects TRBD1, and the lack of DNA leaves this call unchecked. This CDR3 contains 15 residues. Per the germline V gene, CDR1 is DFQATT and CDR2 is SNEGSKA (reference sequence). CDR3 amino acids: CSARSGTTLNTEAFF.